Sequencing of this TCR beta chain was carried out in a study of cytomegalovirus exposure and HLA in healthy donors. Study-wide results and caveats: Among the CMV-associated chains, a few were confirmed in vitro as specific for CMV antigens. TCR beta sequences reportedly predicted most subjects' HLA-A and HLA-B alleles accurately.

As to this clone: Its antigen is currently unknown.

Primers: 60 Vbeta forward and 13 Jbeta reverse. Here immunoSEQ multiplex PCR was the method, and the copy in TCRdb shows in-frame clones only, minus some. The sample records about 270,000 clones, 72% being singletons. The CDR3 totals 15 residues. Trimming cost V 6 bases and J 3 bases; bases outside gene matches: 7. Germline V gene lookup returns CDR1 WSHSY and CDR2 SAAADI. This TCR came from a female donor in good health and CMV-seronegative. The V and J genes are TRBV10-2 and TRBJ1-4, with 7 bases aligning to TRBD1. What was sequenced was PBMCs. CDR3 DNA sequence: TGCGCCAGCAGATCCGGGACAGTATCTAATGAAAAACTGTTTTTT. Its translation: CASRSGTVSNEKLFF.